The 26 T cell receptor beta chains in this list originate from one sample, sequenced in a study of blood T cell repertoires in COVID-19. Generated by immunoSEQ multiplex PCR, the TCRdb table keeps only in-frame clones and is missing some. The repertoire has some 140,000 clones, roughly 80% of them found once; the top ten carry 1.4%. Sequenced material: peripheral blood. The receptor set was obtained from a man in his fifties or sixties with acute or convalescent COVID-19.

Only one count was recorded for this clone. CDR3 coding DNA: TGTGCCAGCAGCTTGGCAGGGAATCAGCCCCAGCATTTT. Protein: CASSLAGNQPQHF. The gene calls are TRBV5-5 and TRBJ1-5, with D maybe TRBD1 (5 bases). This CDR3 region has 13 residues. Trimming shortened V by 0 bases and J by 4 bases, and 5 bases separated the two germline ends. Looked up from germline, CDR1 is SGHKS and CDR2 is YYEKEE (reference sequence).

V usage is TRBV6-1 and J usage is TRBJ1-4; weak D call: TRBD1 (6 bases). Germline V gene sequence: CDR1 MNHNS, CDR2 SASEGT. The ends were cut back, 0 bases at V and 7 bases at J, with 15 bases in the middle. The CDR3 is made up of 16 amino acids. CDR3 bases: TGTGCCAGCAGTGAAGCTGTAGGGGGAGGGTCTGAAAAACTGTTTTTT. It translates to CASSEAVGGGSEKLFF.

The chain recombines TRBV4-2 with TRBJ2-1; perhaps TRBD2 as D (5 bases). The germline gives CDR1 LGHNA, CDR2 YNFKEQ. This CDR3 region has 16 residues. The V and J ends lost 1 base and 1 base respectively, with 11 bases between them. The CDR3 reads CASSQVSSGSYNEQFF. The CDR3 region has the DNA TGTGCCAGCAGCCAAGTTTCGAGCGGTTCCTACAATGAGCAGTTCTTC.

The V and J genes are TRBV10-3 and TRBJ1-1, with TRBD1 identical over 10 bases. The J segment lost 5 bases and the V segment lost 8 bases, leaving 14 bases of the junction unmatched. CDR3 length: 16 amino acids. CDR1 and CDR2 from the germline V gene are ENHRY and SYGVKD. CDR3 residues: CAISGTGEAQWTEAFF. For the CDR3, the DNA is TGTGCCATCTCAGGGACAGGGGAGGCTCAGTGGACTGAAGCTTTCTTT.

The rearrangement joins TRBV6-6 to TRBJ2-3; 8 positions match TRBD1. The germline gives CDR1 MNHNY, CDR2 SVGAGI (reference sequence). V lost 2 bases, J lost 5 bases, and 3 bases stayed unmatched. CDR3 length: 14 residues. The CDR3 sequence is CASSYPDREDTQYF. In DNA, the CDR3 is TGTGCCAGCAGTTACCCGGACAGGGAAGATACGCAGTATTTT.

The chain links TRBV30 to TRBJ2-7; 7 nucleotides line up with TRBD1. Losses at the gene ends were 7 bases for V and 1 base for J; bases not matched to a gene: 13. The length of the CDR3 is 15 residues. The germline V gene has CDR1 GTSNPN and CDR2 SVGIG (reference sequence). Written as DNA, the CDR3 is TGTGCCTCAAAACCCTCGGACAGGCCGTCCTACGAGCAGTACTTC. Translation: CASKPSDRPSYEQYF.

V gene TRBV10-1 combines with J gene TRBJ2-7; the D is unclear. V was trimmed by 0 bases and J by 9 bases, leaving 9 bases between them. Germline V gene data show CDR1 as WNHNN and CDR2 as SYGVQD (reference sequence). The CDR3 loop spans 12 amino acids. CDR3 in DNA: TGCGCCAGCAGTGAGTCTGCGGTGGGGCAGTACTTC. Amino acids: CASSESAVGQYF.

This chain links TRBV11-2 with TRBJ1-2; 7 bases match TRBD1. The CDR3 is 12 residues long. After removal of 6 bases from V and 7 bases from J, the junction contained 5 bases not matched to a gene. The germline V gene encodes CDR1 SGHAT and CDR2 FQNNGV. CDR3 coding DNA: TGTGCCAGCAGACAGGGGTCTTTTGGCTACACCTTC. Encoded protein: CASRQGSFGYTF.

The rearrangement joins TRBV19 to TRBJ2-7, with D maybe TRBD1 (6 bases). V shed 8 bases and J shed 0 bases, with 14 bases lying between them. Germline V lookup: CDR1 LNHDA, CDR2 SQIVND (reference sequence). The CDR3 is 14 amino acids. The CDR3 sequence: CASRGTQSSYEQYF. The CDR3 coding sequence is TGTGCCAGTCGTGGGACACAGAGCTCCTACGAGCAGTACTTC.

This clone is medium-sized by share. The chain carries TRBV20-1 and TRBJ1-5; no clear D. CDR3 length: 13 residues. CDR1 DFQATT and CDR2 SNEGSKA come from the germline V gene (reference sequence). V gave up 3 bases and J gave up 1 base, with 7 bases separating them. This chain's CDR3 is CSASFQSNQPQHF. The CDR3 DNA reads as TGCAGTGCTAGTTTTCAGAGCAATCAGCCCCAGCATTTT.

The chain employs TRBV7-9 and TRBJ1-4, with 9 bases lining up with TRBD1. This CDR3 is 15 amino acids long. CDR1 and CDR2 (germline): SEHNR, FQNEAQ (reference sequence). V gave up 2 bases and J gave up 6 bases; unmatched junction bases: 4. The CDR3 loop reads CASSLLTGGDEKLFF. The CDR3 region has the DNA TGTGCCAGCAGCTTACTGACAGGGGGTGATGAAAAACTGTTTTTT.

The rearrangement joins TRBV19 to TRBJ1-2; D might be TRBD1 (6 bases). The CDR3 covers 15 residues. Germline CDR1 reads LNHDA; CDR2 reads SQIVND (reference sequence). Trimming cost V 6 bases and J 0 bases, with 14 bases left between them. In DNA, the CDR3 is TGTGCCAGTAGGAAGATCAGGACAGCTAACTATGGCTACACCTTC. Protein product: CASRKIRTANYGYTF.

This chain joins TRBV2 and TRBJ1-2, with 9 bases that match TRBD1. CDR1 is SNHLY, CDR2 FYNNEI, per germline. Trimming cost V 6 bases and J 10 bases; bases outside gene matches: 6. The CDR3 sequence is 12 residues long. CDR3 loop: CASREGDRAYTF. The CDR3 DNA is TGTGCCAGCAGGGAGGGGGACAGGGCCTACACCTTC.

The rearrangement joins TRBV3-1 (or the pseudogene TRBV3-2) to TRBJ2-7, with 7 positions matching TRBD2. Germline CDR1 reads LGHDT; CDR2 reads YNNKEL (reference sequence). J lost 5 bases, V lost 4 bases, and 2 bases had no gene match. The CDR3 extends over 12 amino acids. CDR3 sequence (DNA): TGTGCCAGCAGCCTAGCGGGTGACGAGCAGTACTTC. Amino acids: CASSLAGDEQYF.

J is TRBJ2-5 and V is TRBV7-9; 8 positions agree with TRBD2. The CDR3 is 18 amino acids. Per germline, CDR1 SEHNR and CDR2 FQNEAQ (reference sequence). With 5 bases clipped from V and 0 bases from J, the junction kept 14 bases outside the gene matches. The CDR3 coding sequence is TGTGCCAGCAGCATCTACCGCGGGGGCGGGAGGTACCAAGAGACCCAGTACTTC. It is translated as CASSIYRGGGRYQETQYF.

The CDR3 reads CASSPGTGGFVEKLFF. CDR3 DNA sequence: TGTGCCAGCAGCCCCGGGACAGGGGGCTTTGTTGAAAAACTGTTTTTT. The rearrangement uses TRBV7-9 and TRBJ1-4; 12 bases agree with TRBD1. Losses at the gene ends were 5 bases for V and 7 bases for J; bases not matched to a gene: 8. Germline V gene lookup returns CDR1 SEHNR and CDR2 FQNEAQ (reference sequence). There are 16 residues in the CDR3.

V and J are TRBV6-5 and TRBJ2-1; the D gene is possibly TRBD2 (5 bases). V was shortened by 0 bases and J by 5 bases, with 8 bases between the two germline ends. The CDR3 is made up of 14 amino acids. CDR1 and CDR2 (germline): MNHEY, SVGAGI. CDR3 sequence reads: CASSYSNGNNEQFF. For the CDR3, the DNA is TGTGCCAGCAGTTACTCGAACGGGAACAATGAGCAGTTCTTC.

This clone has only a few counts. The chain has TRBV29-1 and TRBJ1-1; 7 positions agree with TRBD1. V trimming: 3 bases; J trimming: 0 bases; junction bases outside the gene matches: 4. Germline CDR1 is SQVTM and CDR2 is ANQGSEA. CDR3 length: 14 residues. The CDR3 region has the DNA TGCAGCGTTGACAGGGGGAGGATGAACACTGAAGCTTTCTTT. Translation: CSVDRGRMNTEAFF.

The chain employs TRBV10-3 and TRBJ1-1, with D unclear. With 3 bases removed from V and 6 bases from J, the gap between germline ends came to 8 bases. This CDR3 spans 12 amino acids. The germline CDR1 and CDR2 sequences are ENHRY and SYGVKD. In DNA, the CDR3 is TGTGCCATCAGTGACAGTTACCCTGAAGCTTTCTTT. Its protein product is CAISDSYPEAFF.

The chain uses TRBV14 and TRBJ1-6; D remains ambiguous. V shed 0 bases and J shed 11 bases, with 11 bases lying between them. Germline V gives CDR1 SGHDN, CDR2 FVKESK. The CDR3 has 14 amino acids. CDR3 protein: CASSQEGIKAPLHF. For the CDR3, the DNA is TGTGCCAGCAGCCAAGAGGGCATCAAAGCACCCCTCCACTTT.

CDR3 coding DNA: TGTGCCAGCAGCTTAAGTGCGGGATTCTACGAGCAGTACTTC. This codes for CASSLSAGFYEQYF. The J gene is TRBJ2-7, the V gene TRBV7-2; tentatively, D is TRBD2 (6 bases). Trimming cost V 2 bases and J 3 bases, with 11 bases left between them. Germline V gives CDR1 SGHTA, CDR2 FQGNSA. CDR3 length: 14 amino acids.

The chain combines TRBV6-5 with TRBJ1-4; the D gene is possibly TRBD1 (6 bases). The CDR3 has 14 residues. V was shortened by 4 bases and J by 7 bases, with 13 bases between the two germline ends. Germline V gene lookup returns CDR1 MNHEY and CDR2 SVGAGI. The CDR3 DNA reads TGTGCCAGCAGTTGGACAGCGCGGAGTGAAAAACTGTTTTTT. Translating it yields CASSWTARSEKLFF.

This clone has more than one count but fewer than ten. CDR3 sequence reads: CAWSGQFEAEAFF. DNA of the CDR3: TGTGCCTGGAGTGGACAGTTTGAGGCTGAAGCTTTCTTT. V usage is TRBV30 and J usage is TRBJ1-1, with a possible D match to TRBD1 (5 bases). Trimming shortened V by 1 base and J by 6 bases, and 12 bases separated the two germline ends. The CDR3 totals 13 residues. The V gene's germline CDR1 is GTSNPN and CDR2 SVGIG (reference sequence).

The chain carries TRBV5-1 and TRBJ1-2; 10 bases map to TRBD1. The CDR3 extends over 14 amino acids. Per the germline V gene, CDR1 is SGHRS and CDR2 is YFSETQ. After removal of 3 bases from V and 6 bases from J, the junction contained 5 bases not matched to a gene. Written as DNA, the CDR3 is TGCGCCAGCAGCTCTTCGGGACAGGGGAATGGCTACACCTTC. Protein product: CASSSSGQGNGYTF.

In DNA, the CDR3 is TGTGCCAGCAGTGAATATAGGACAGGCTTGAATTCACCCCTCCACTTT. Translated, it gives CASSEYRTGLNSPLHF. The chain carries TRBV6-1 and TRBJ1-6; 7 nucleotides match TRBD1. Germline V gene sequence: CDR1 MNHNS, CDR2 SASEGT. The CDR3 covers 16 residues. The V gene end was trimmed by 2 bases and the J gene end by 7 bases; junction bases not matched to a gene: 8.

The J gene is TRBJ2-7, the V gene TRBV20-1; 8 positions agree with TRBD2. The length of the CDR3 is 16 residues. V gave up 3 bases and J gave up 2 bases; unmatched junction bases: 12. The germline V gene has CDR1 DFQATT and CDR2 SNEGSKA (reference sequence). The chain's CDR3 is CSASKSTVGGAYEQYF. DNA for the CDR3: TGCAGTGCTAGTAAATCCACGGTCGGGGGGGCCTACGAGCAGTACTTC.